What follows are 17 T cell receptor beta chains derived from one specimen sequenced in a study of blood T cell repertoires in COVID-19. Some clones are missing from TCRdb's copy, which holds only in-frame ones; the method was immunoSEQ multiplex PCR. Of 61,000 or so clones listed, 85% to 90% are singletons. Input material: peripheral blood. The source of these receptors is a woman between 50 and 59 years old with active or convalescent COVID-19.

The chain uses TRBV7-9 and TRBJ1-3; D call uncertain. Germline assignment: CDR1 SEHNR and CDR2 FQNEAQ (reference sequence). The CDR3 runs 15 residues. V was shortened by 3 bases and J by 4 bases, with 13 bases between the two germline ends. CDR3 protein: CASSLIGSEGNTIYF. In DNA form, the CDR3 reads TGTGCCAGCAGCTTGATAGGGAGCGAAGGAAACACCATATATTTT.

This chain uses TRBV9 with TRBJ2-1, with 8 bases identical to TRBD2. V lost 1 base, J lost 9 bases, and 6 bases stayed unmatched. The CDR3 runs to 14 residues. CDR1 is SGDLS and CDR2 is YYNGEE in the germline V gene. CDR3 residues: CASSVSSGRGEQFF. CDR3 nucleotide sequence: TGTGCCAGCAGCGTATCGAGCGGGAGAGGTGAGCAGTTCTTC.

The chain employs TRBV28 and TRBJ2-4, with D possibly being TRBD2 (6 bases). CDR3 length: 16 residues. Trimming removed 6 bases at V and 0 bases at J, with 15 bases between. Looked up from germline, CDR1 is MDHEN and CDR2 is SYDVKM. The CDR3 sequence: CASRGGDLLAKNIQYF. CDR3 bases: TGTGCCAGCAGGGGCGGGGATTTACTAGCCAAAAACATTCAGTACTTC.

The chain employs TRBV7-9 and TRBJ2-7; D might be TRBD2 (5 bases). There are 16 residues in the CDR3. Germline CDR1 reads SEHNR; CDR2 reads FQNEAQ (reference sequence). V was pared by 1 base and J by 1 base, with 14 bases between. The DNA of the CDR3 is TGTGCCAGCAGCTTAGTCTACGGACGGGGTTCCTACGAGCAGTACTTC. Encoded protein: CASSLVYGRGSYEQYF.

The rearrangement uses TRBV7-3 and TRBJ2-3; perhaps TRBD1 as D (6 bases). Deletions cut 2 bases from V and 2 bases from J, with 14 bases between. Germline CDR1 is SGHTA and CDR2 is FQGTGA. The CDR3 extends over 16 amino acids. Written as DNA, the CDR3 is TGTGCCAGCAGCTTATACCCCGGGACAAACACAGATACGCAGTATTTT. This codes for CASSLYPGTNTDTQYF.

This clone appeared a single time. This chain links TRBV5-6 with TRBJ1-1; 10 positions agree with TRBD1. V shed 3 bases, J shed 3 bases, and the junction held 8 bases outside the gene matches. CDR1 is SGHDT, CDR2 YYEEEE, per germline. The CDR3 sequence is 16 residues long. Here the CDR3 reads CASSSVTGGEHTEAFF. The CDR3 nucleotides read TGTGCCAGCAGCTCCGTGACAGGGGGCGAGCACACTGAAGCTTTCTTT. Looking up the rest from reference TRBV5-6 and TRBJ1-1 gives the full variable domain: DAGVTQSPTHLIKTRGQQVTLRCSPKSGHDTVSWYQQALGQGPQFIFQYYEEEERQRGNFPDRFSGHQFPNYSSELNVNALLLGDSALYLCASSSVTGGEHTEAFFGQGTRLTVV.

The gene calls are TRBV6-6 and TRBJ1-2; D may be TRBD1 (5 bases). Trimming took off 5 bases at V and 7 bases at J, with 17 bases between the two ends. Germline V gives CDR1 MNHNY, CDR2 SVGAGI (reference sequence). The CDR3 is made up of 14 amino acids. This CDR3 is CASSDEGGARGYTF. The CDR3 DNA reads TGTGCCAGCAGTGACGAGGGAGGGGCGCGTGGCTACACCTTC.

The CDR3 DNA reads TGCGCCAGCAGCTTACCGGGACAGGGAGGAAACACCATATATTTT. This sequence encodes CASSLPGQGGNTIYF. J is TRBJ1-3 and V is TRBV5-1; 9 bases fit TRBD1. The CDR3 has 15 amino acids. Per the germline V gene, CDR1 is SGHRS and CDR2 is YFSETQ. V was clipped by 2 bases and J by 4 bases; unmatched bases: 4.

The chain uses TRBV28 and TRBJ2-2, with D tentatively TRBD1 (5 bases). With 3 bases removed from V and 4 bases from J, the gap between germline ends came to 15 bases. The CDR3 is 16 residues long. Germline assignment: CDR1 MDHEN and CDR2 SYDVKM. The CDR3, as DNA: TGTGCCAGCAGTTTCAGGACAAAGGCCGTCACCGGGGAGCTGTTTTTT. Its protein product is CASSFRTKAVTGELFF.

The CDR3 reads CASGPGTASYQEYF. CDR3 coding DNA: TGCGCCAGCGGACCCGGGACAGCCTCATATCAAGAGTACTTC. The chain carries TRBV5-1 and TRBJ2-7; TRBD1 matches 7 bases. This CDR3 spans 14 amino acids. The V gene end was trimmed by 7 bases and the J gene end by 11 bases; junction bases not matched to a gene: 18. From germline, CDR1 is SGHRS and CDR2 YFSETQ.

CDR3 loop: CASSRQAPSGRHHSSYNEQFF. The CDR3 nucleotides read TGTGCCAGCAGCAGACAAGCCCCTAGCGGGAGGCACCACAGCTCCTACAATGAGCAGTTCTTC. V gene TRBV21-1 combines with J gene TRBJ2-1; TRBD2, the table's D call, lacks a check against the DNA. TRBV21-1 counts as a pseudogene. This CDR3 is built from 21 residues.

This clone was observed a handful of times. The chain is built from TRBV27 and TRBJ1-2; tentative D call: TRBD1 (6 bases). CDR3 length: 15 amino acids. Trimming removed 5 bases from V and 0 bases from J, with 13 bases in between. Germline CDR1 is MNHEY and CDR2 is SMNVEV (reference sequence). This CDR3 reads CASSHYRTANYGYTF. CDR3 in DNA: TGTGCCAGCAGTCACTACCGGACAGCTAACTATGGCTACACCTTC.

This clone is classed as medium-sized. This chain uses TRBV4-2 with TRBJ2-7; D is ambiguous. The V and J ends lost 0 bases and 5 bases respectively, with 11 bases between them. The CDR3 loop spans 14 amino acids. Germline V gene lookup returns CDR1 LGHNA and CDR2 YNFKEQ. CDR3 protein: CASSQDGSVNEQYF. CDR3 bases: TGTGCCAGCAGCCAAGACGGCAGCGTGAACGAGCAGTACTTC.

The rearrangement uses TRBV30 and TRBJ1-1; D not resolved. Trimming removed 2 bases from V and 7 bases from J, with 11 bases in between. In germline, CDR1 is GTSNPN, CDR2 SVGIG (reference sequence). This CDR3 comprises 12 residues. The CDR3 here is CAWSLGLGEAFF. In nucleotides, the CDR3 is TGTGCCTGGAGTCTAGGTCTAGGTGAAGCTTTCTTT.

The chain employs TRBV7-9 and TRBJ2-1, with TRBD2 matching 9 bases. J gave up 10 bases and V 5 bases, and 6 bases lay outside the gene matches. The CDR3 totals 13 residues. Germline-derived CDR1 and CDR2 are SEHNR and FQNEAQ (reference sequence). This CDR3 reads CASSQGLASEQFF. In nucleotides, the CDR3 is TGTGCCAGCAGCCAGGGACTAGCAAGCGAGCAGTTCTTC.

This chain joins TRBV5-5 and TRBJ2-2; possibly TRBD2 for D (6 bases). Per germline, CDR1 SGHKS and CDR2 YYEKEE (reference sequence). Trimming shortened V by 1 base and J by 7 bases, and 8 bases separated the two germline ends. The CDR3 contains 13 residues. The CDR3 DNA is TGTGCCAGCAGCTTGTGGAGGGGCGGGGAGCTGTTTTTT. Translation gives CASSLWRGGELFF.

This rearrangement joins TRBV5-8 to TRBJ1-2; TRBD1 matches 8 bases. The V segment lost 5 bases and the J segment 5 bases; nucleotides outside the gene matches: 8. This CDR3 is built from 14 residues. Germline CDR1 is SGHTS and CDR2 is YDEGEE. This chain's CDR3 is CASRTQGAAYGYTF. CDR3 coding DNA: TGTGCCAGCAGAACGCAGGGGGCTGCTTATGGCTACACCTTC.